The 27 T cell receptor beta chains listed next were all sequenced from one sample in a study of OX40 agonist ivuxolimab in advanced cancers. Profiling relied on immunoSEQ multiplex PCR, and the TCRdb table lists in-frame clones only, not all of them. The sample has under 85,000 clones, around 90% seen once. The specimen was CD4+ or CD8+ T cells sorted from blood, collected in a trial of the OX40 agonist ivuxolimab. The receptors here all came from an adult with an advanced solid tumor such as melanoma, head and neck, liver or kidney cancer.

This chain joins TRBV9 and TRBJ2-5; D is perhaps TRBD1 or TRBD2 (8 bases each). Germline V gene lookup returns CDR1 SGDLS and CDR2 YYNGEE. V was clipped by 4 bases and J by 2 bases, with 21 bases between them. There are 17 residues in the CDR3. This CDR3 reads CASSKTGGTGNQETQYF. Here the CDR3 DNA reads TGTGCCAGCAGCAAAACGGGGGGGACAGGTAATCAAGAGACCCAGTACTTC. Looking up the rest from reference TRBV9 and TRBJ2-5 gives the full variable domain: DSGVTQTPKHLITATGQRVTLRCSPRSGDLSVYWYQQSLDQGLQFLIQYYNGEERAKGNILERFSAQQFPDLHSELNLSSLELGDSALYFCASSKTGGTGNQETQYFGPGTRLLVL.

The chain is built from TRBV2 and TRBJ2-1; the D gene could be TRBD1 or TRBD2 (6 bases each). Germline lookup yields CDR1 SNHLY and CDR2 FYNNEI. Trimming took off 1 base at V and 4 bases at J, with 8 bases between the two ends. The CDR3 totals 14 residues. The CDR3 DNA reads TGTGCCAGCAGTGAAGGGAGGGGGTACAATGAGCAGTTCTTC. Translation: CASSEGRGYNEQFF. Full variable domain (rest looked up from reference TRBV2 and TRBJ2-1): EPEVTQTPSHQVTQMGQEVILRCVPISNHLYFYWYRQILGQKVEFLVSFYNNEISEKSEIFDDQFSVERPDGSNFTLKIRSTKLEDSAMYFCASSEGRGYNEQFFGPGTRLTVL.

The rearrangement joins TRBV6-5 to TRBJ2-5; D ambiguous. The DNA matches TRBJ2-7 better at its end, which makes the J call doubtful. CDR1 and CDR2 from the germline V gene are MNHEY and SVGAGI. This CDR3 has 11 amino acids. For the CDR3, the DNA is TGTGCCAGCAGCCTAACCTACGAGCAGTACTTC. Amino acids: CASSLTYEQYF.

The chain employs TRBV9 and TRBJ1-2; possibly TRBD1 for D (6 bases). The germline CDR1 and CDR2 sequences are SGDLS and YYNGEE. The V end was cut by 5 bases, the J end by 2 bases, with 19 bases between. This CDR3 spans 16 amino acids. The CDR3 coding sequence is TGTGCCAGCAGTCGCCTTGGACAGCCCTCCAACTATGGCTACACCTTC. It yields the protein CASSRLGQPSNYGYTF.

The chain joins TRBV11-2 to TRBJ2-7; the D is unclear. Germline CDR1 is SGHAT and CDR2 is FQNNGV. V was trimmed by 5 bases and J by 2 bases, leaving 10 bases between them. This CDR3 has 13 residues. The CDR3 spells CASSRTVTYEQYV. The CDR3 DNA follows: TGTGCCAGCAGCCGAACAGTCACCTACGAGCAGTACGTC.

This chain links TRBV27 with TRBJ1-3; D unclear. The CDR3 length is 13 residues. Germline V gene sequence: CDR1 MNHEY, CDR2 SMNVEV (reference sequence). Trimming pared 3 bases from V and 4 bases from J, leaving 7 bases between. CDR3 in DNA: TGTGCCAGCAGTTTGGGCAGGGGAAACACCATATATTTT. Its protein is CASSLGRGNTIYF.

CDR3 nucleotides: TGTGCCAGCAGCGAACGCGGGGTACCAACAGATACGCAGTATTTT. This encodes CASSERGVPTDTQYF. The chain joins TRBV7-3 to TRBJ2-3; maybe TRBD2 (6 bases). CDR1 is SGHTA and CDR2 is FQGTGA in the germline V gene. The CDR3 is 15 residues long. V was shortened by 5 bases and J by 3 bases, with 15 bases between the two germline ends.

J is TRBJ1-1 and V is TRBV28; D is perhaps TRBD1 (6 bases). This CDR3 has 15 amino acids. In germline, CDR1 is MDHEN, CDR2 SYDVKM. V lost 8 bases to trimming and J lost 1 base, with 17 bases between them. CDR3 protein: CASQRRSTGNTEAFF. DNA for the CDR3: TGTGCCAGCCAACGCAGATCGACAGGGAACACTGAAGCTTTCTTT.

The gene calls are TRBV28 and TRBJ1-2; D not certain. Trimming left V 4 bases short and J 3 bases short, with 9 bases between. This CDR3 spans 13 amino acids. Germline V gene lookup returns CDR1 MDHEN and CDR2 SYDVKM. The DNA for the CDR3 is TGTGCCAGCAGTTCCCAGGATTACTATGGCTACACCTTC. It yields the protein CASSSQDYYGYTF.

This chain connects TRBV9 to TRBJ2-4; 7 nucleotides line up with TRBD1. Germline trimming cut 4 bases from V and 3 bases from J; bases unmatched to any gene: 1. Germline V gives CDR1 SGDLS, CDR2 YYNGEE. The CDR3 is made up of 13 amino acids. The CDR3 spells CASSRDSKNIQYF. The CDR3 nucleotides are TGTGCCAGCAGCCGGGACAGCAAAAACATTCAGTACTTC.

V and J are TRBV7-2 and TRBJ2-7, with a tentative D call TRBD2 (5 bases). Germline V gives CDR1 SGHTA, CDR2 FQGNSA. V lost 4 bases and J lost 4, with 20 bases in between. The CDR3 extends over 16 amino acids. CDR3 bases: TGTGCCAGCAGCTCCCCGAGTAACGATGGAGGTTACGAGCAGTACTTC. It translates to CASSSPSNDGGYEQYF.

The genes are TRBV5-1 and TRBJ2-2; the match to TRBD2 covers 11 bases. With 4 bases clipped from V and 4 bases from J, the junction kept 6 bases outside the gene matches. Germline V gives CDR1 SGHRS, CDR2 YFSETQ. The CDR3 totals 16 residues. The CDR3 is CASSPLAGGRTGELFF. CDR3 DNA sequence: TGCGCCAGCAGCCCTTTAGCGGGGGGGCGCACCGGGGAGCTGTTTTTT.

The chain couples TRBV27 to TRBJ2-3; D is unresolved. Trimming removed 5 bases at V and 4 bases at J, with 7 bases between. This CDR3 spans 12 amino acids. Germline V CDR1 and CDR2: MNHEY, SMNVEV (reference sequence). DNA for the CDR3: TGTGCCAGCAGTCCTACTTCAGATACGCAGTATTTT. Translation gives CASSPTSDTQYF.

This chain connects TRBV5-1 to TRBJ1-3; no firm D call. Trimming cost V 0 bases and J 1 base, with 14 bases left between them. Germline CDR1 reads SGHRS; CDR2 reads YFSETQ. The CDR3 sequence is 17 residues long. In DNA form, the CDR3 reads TGCGCCAGCAGCTTGGAAGGCCGACTCGCTTCTGGAAACACCATATATTTT. It translates to CASSLEGRLASGNTIYF.

This rearrangement joins TRBV15 to TRBJ2-7, with a possible D match to TRBD2 (6 bases). The CDR3 contains 15 residues. Trimming took off 0 bases at V and 0 bases at J, with 9 bases between the two ends. CDR1 and CDR2 from the germline V gene are LNHNV and YYDKDF (reference sequence). CDR3 in amino acids: CATSREGTASYEQYV. The DNA for the CDR3 is TGTGCCACCAGCAGAGAGGGGACTGCCTCCTACGAGCAGTACGTC.

The gene calls are TRBV18 and TRBJ2-1; 9 nucleotides line up with TRBD1. The CDR3 runs 13 residues. V trimming: 3 bases; J trimming: 6 bases; junction bases outside the gene matches: 0. Germline CDR1 KGHSH, CDR2 LQKENI. The CDR3 here is CASSPTGGNEQFF. The CDR3 DNA follows: TGTGCCAGCTCACCGACAGGGGGCAATGAGCAGTTCTTC.

The chain links TRBV5-6 to TRBJ1-5, with 7 bases that match TRBD1. This CDR3 region has 15 residues. The germline CDR1 and CDR2 sequences are SGHDT and YYEEEE. Trimming took 4 bases from V and 1 from J; bases not matched to a gene: 5. The CDR3 sequence: CASSATGASNQPQHF. DNA of the CDR3: TGTGCCAGCAGCGCAACAGGGGCCAGCAATCAGCCCCAGCATTTT.

The chain recombines TRBV6-5 with TRBJ2-2; a weak D match, TRBD1 (6 bases). CDR3 length: 16 residues. Germline lookup yields CDR1 MNHEY and CDR2 SVGAGI. The V gene lost 2 bases and the J gene lost 0 bases, with 10 bases spanning the gap. The CDR3 reads CASSYPSGANTGELFF. The CDR3 DNA reads as TGTGCCAGCAGTTACCCGTCAGGGGCGAACACCGGGGAGCTGTTTTTT.

The chain couples TRBV6-1 to TRBJ1-1, with a tentative D call TRBD1 (6 bases). This CDR3 has 15 amino acids. Germline V CDR1 and CDR2: MNHNS, SASEGT. V gave up 5 bases and J gave up 3 bases, with 16 bases separating them. In nucleotides, the CDR3 is TGTGCCAGCAGTAGAAACGACAGGATCGACACTGAAGCTTTCTTT. The encoded protein is CASSRNDRIDTEAFF.

The chain is built from TRBV7-9 and TRBJ1-4; no definite D call. V lost 1 base and J lost 6, with 12 bases in between. The CDR3 has 15 residues. Germline assignment: CDR1 SEHNR and CDR2 FQNEAQ (reference sequence). The CDR3 loop reads CASSLGRSGYEKLFF. Written as DNA, the CDR3 is TGTGCCAGCAGCTTAGGGCGTTCGGGGTATGAAAAACTGTTTTTT.

Worth noting for this clone: A read error may produce the germline difference seen at one junction end. The chain uses TRBV28 and TRBJ1-5; D remains unclear. This CDR3 has 16 amino acids. Germline CDR1 MDHEN, CDR2 SYDVKM. The CDR3 sequence: CASSEILQFSDQPQHF. CDR3 bases: TGTGCCAGCAGTGAGATATTACAGTTTAGCGATCAGCCCCAGCATTTT.

The chain combines TRBV9 with TRBJ2-7; TRBD1 aligns across 7 bases. CDR3 length: 14 residues. Trimming took 3 bases from V and 0 from J; bases not matched to a gene: 3. Germline V CDR1 and CDR2: SGDLS, YYNGEE. DNA of the CDR3: TGTGCCAGCAGCGGGGGACAGCGCTCCTACGAGCAGTACTTC. Protein sequence: CASSGGQRSYEQYF. Full variable domain (missing parts from reference TRBV9 and TRBJ2-7): DSGVTQTPKHLITATGQRVTLRCSPRSGDLSVYWYQQSLDQGLQFLIQYYNGEERAKGNILERFSAQQFPDLHSELNLSSLELGDSALYFCASSGGQRSYEQYFGPGTRLTVT.

This clone was found a few times. CDR3 residues: CASSLVPGFYNSPLHF. The CDR3 DNA is TGTGCCAGCAGCTTAGTTCCAGGCTTCTATAATTCACCCCTCCACTTT. The rearrangement joins TRBV11-2 to TRBJ1-6; D unclear. The CDR3 contains 16 residues. V lost 1 base to trimming and J lost 3 bases, with 10 bases between them. In germline, CDR1 is SGHAT, CDR2 FQNNGV.

The V gene is TRBV11-2, the J gene TRBJ2-2; D unresolved. The germline V gene encodes CDR1 SGHAT and CDR2 FQNNGV. V was cut by 7 bases and J by 4 bases, with 16 bases left in between. The CDR3 runs 15 residues. The CDR3 nucleotides are TGTGCCAGCATCCTCTACGGCCCTGGCACCGGGGAGCTGTTTTTT. Translating it yields CASILYGPGTGELFF.

The chain employs TRBV6-1 and TRBJ1-6; D is perhaps TRBD1 (5 bases). CDR3 length equals 15 residues. Germline V lookup: CDR1 MNHNS, CDR2 SASEGT. Deletions cut 5 bases from V and 7 bases from J, with 15 bases between. The CDR3 nucleotides read TGTGCCAGCAGTTCCAGGGAACTGGGAAATTCACCCCTCCACTTT. Translating gives CASSSRELGNSPLHF.

This chain connects TRBV29-1 to TRBJ2-1, with 9 bases identical to TRBD1. V lost 5 bases, J lost 6 bases, and 11 bases stayed unmatched. This CDR3 contains 15 residues. Looked up from germline, CDR1 is SQVTM and CDR2 is ANQGSEA. CDR3 DNA sequence: TGCAGCGTTTTACAGGGGGCTACGGATGCCAATGAGCAGTTCTTC. It codes for CSVLQGATDANEQFF.

This chain joins TRBV2 and TRBJ1-3; tentatively, D is TRBD1 (5 bases). Germline-derived CDR1 and CDR2 are SNHLY and FYNNEI. V was clipped by 8 bases and J by 4 bases, with 15 bases between them. This CDR3 is built from 14 residues. The CDR3 loop is CASGYRGSGNTIYF. The DNA for the CDR3 is TGTGCCAGCGGGTACCGGGGCTCGGGAAACACCATATATTTT.